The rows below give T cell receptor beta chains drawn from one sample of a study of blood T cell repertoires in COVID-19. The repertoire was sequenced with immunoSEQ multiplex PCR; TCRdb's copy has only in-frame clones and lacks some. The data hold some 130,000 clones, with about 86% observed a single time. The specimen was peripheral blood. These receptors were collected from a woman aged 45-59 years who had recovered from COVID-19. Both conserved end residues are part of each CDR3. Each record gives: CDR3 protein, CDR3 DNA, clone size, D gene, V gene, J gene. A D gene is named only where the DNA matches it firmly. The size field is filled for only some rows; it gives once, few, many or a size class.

CASSPGLAKAQYF,TGTGCCAGCAGCCCCGGACTAGCGAAGGCCCAGTACTTC,.,TRBD2,TRBV3-1/TRBV3-2,TRBJ2-5
CATEQADRANTGELFF,TGTGCCACCGAGCAGGCCGACAGGGCGAACACCGGGGAGCTGTTTTTT,.,TRBD1,TRBV24-1,TRBJ2-2
CASSPPIMGGANTEAFF,TGTGCCAGCAGCCCTCCCATCATGGGGGGAGCGAACACTGAAGCTTTCTTT,.,.,TRBV9,TRBJ1-1
CASRRQPGQGGNYGYTF,TGTGCCAGCAGACGACAGCCGGGACAGGGGGGTAACTATGGCTACACCTTC,once,TRBD1,TRBV6-6,TRBJ1-2
CASSQDNGVGGSPLHF,TGCGCCAGCAGCCAAGATAACGGGGTCGGGGGTTCACCCCTCCACTTT,.,.,TRBV4-3,TRBJ1-6
CASSPDYRAGGAIIVTDTQYF,TGCGCCAGCAGCCCGGATTATAGAGCGGGGGGGGCTATAATTGTGACAGATACGCAGTATTTT,.,TRBD2,TRBV5-1,TRBJ2-3
CASSGQSYEQYF,TGTGCCAGCAGCGGTCAATCCTACGAGCAGTACTTC,once,.,TRBV9,TRBJ2-7
CASNPGRGNYGYTF,TGTGCCAGCAATCCCGGTCGTGGTAACTATGGCTACACCTTC,.,.,TRBV6-6,TRBJ1-2
CASSPIGQAVNIQYF,TGTGCCAGCAGTCCGATTGGACAGGCTGTGAACATTCAGTACTTC,.,TRBD1,TRBV27,TRBJ2-4
CASSSTQRRRPMDTQYF,TGTGCCAGCAGCTCGACCCAGCGGCGCCGTCCCATGGATACGCAGTATTTT,few,.,TRBV7-2,TRBJ2-3
CASSVGLAGNTGELFF,TGTGCCAGCAGCGTAGGGCTAGCGGGGAACACCGGGGAGCTGTTTTTT,.,TRBD2,TRBV9,TRBJ2-2
CASSPDRVGTQYF,TGCGCCAGCAGCCCTGACAGGGTTGGGACCCAGTACTTC,once,TRBD1,TRBV5-1,TRBJ2-5
CASSRGVQGGHGYTF,TGTGCCAGCTCACGAGGGGTTCAGGGGGGCCATGGCTACACCTTC,.,TRBD1,TRBV18,TRBJ1-2
CASSELAGGINEQFF,TGTGCCAGCAGTGAACTGGCGGGGGGTATCAATGAGCAGTTCTTC,.,TRBD2,TRBV2,TRBJ2-1
CASRVGGTYEQYF,TGTGCCAGCAGGGTAGGGGGAACCTACGAGCAGTACTTC,.,.,TRBV6-5,TRBJ2-7
CASSLRLAGAYEQFF,TGTGCCAGCAGTTTGCGACTAGCGGGAGCCTATGAGCAGTTCTTC,.,TRBD2,TRBV27,TRBJ2-1
CASSVSPQVNTEAFF,TGTGCCAGCAGCGTCTCTCCCCAGGTGAACACTGAAGCTTTCTTT,.,.,TRBV9,TRBJ1-1
CASSLLGGDAKNIQYF,TGTGCCAGCAGCTTGCTCGGGGGGGATGCCAAAAACATTCAGTACTTC,.,TRBD2,TRBV5-5,TRBJ2-4
CASSVTGQTDTQYF,TGTGCCAGCAGCGTAACCGGACAGACAGATACGCAGTATTTT,.,.,TRBV9,TRBJ2-3
CASSSPWATGELFF,TGCGCCAGCAGCTCACCATGGGCCACCGGGGAGCTGTTTTTT,.,.,TRBV5-1,TRBJ2-2
CAWSVIPRAGGNEQFF,TGTGCCTGGAGTGTTATTCCGCGGGCGGGAGGGAATGAGCAGTTCTTC,.,TRBD2,TRBV30,TRBJ2-1
CASTSPRGGSSYEQYF,TGTGCCAGCACCTCTCCCAGGGGCGGGTCCTCCTACGAGCAGTACTTC,.,.,TRBV7-2,TRBJ2-7
CASSLRGQGEETQYF,TGTGCCAGCAGCTTAAGGGGACAGGGGGAAGAGACCCAGTACTTC,.,TRBD1,TRBV7-9,TRBJ2-5
CASRPQRGQSNYGYTF,TGTGCCAGCAGGCCCCAAAGGGGACAGAGTAACTATGGCTACACCTTC,.,TRBD1,TRBV28,TRBJ1-2
CASSATGALSGNTIYF,TGTGCCAGCAGTGCGACAGGGGCCCTCTCTGGAAACACCATATATTTT,.,TRBD1,TRBV6-6,TRBJ1-3
CATSRTGDSGNTIYF,TGTGCCACCAGCAGAACAGGGGACTCTGGAAACACCATATATTTT,.,TRBD1,TRBV15,TRBJ1-3
CAWSIDRGFIGNQPQHF,TGTGCCTGGAGCATAGACAGGGGATTTATCGGCAATCAGCCCCAGCATTTT,.,TRBD1,TRBV30,TRBJ1-5
CASTGQPNEKLFF,TGTGCCAGCACGGGACAGCCTAATGAAAAACTGTTTTTT,.,TRBD1,TRBV2,TRBJ1-4
CASSRGGGHKNEQFF,TGTGCCAGCAGTAGGGGCGGGGGACATAAGAATGAGCAGTTCTTC,.,.,TRBV2,TRBJ2-1
CASSYSRNEKLFF,TGTGCCAGCAGTTACTCCCGTAATGAAAAACTGTTTTTT,.,.,TRBV6-5,TRBJ1-4
CSATDRSKAKATQYF,TGCAGTGCTACTGACAGGTCCAAAGCAAAAGCGACCCAGTACTTC,.,.,TRBV20-1,TRBJ2-5
CASSLYRNTEAFF,TGTGCCAGCAGCTTATACAGGAACACTGAAGCTTTCTTT,.,.,TRBV7-2,TRBJ1-1
CASSVLGGTGELFF,TGTGCCAGCAGCGTACTCGGAGGGACCGGGGAGCTGTTTTTT,.,.,TRBV9,TRBJ2-2
CASSLSGTNYGYTF,TGCGCCAGCAGCCTTAGCGGAACTAACTATGGCTACACCTTC,once,.,TRBV5-1,TRBJ1-2
CASSPVRVIFFPRRDNQPQHF,TGTGCCAGCTCCCCCGTAAGGGTTATCTTCTTCCCTCGGCGGGATAATCAGCCCCAGCATTTT,.,.,TRBV27,TRBJ1-5